This paragraph reports one T cell receptor (beta chain). Its antigen is as yet unknown. This specimen belongs to a study of T cell responses to AZD1222 COVID-19 vaccine. Study-wide points: Clonal diversity was possibly underestimated, and the donors were mostly white British, with more females. Regions 160-218 and 743-854 dominated among vaccine-associated CD4 TCRs spanning spike.

Assay: immunoSEQ multiplex PCR; the TCRdb copy retains only in-frame clones and omits some. There are some 180,000 clones in the sample; approximately 95% occur only once, and under 1.1% lies in the top ten. This clonotype originated in an adult who received the MenACWY meningococcal vaccine as a control. The sequencing used peripheral blood, collected 28 days after the second dose of the MenACWY control vaccine.

The CDR3 DNA follows: TGCAGTGCTAGTGGGAGGGCTAGTGAGCAGTTCTTC. Its translation is CSASGRASEQFF. V usage is TRBV20-1 and J usage is TRBJ2-1, with TRBD2 matching 7 bases. The trim removed 3 bases at V and 9 bases at J, leaving 5 bases unmatched. CDR3 length: 12 amino acids. The germline V gene has CDR1 DFQATT and CDR2 SNEGSKA (reference sequence).